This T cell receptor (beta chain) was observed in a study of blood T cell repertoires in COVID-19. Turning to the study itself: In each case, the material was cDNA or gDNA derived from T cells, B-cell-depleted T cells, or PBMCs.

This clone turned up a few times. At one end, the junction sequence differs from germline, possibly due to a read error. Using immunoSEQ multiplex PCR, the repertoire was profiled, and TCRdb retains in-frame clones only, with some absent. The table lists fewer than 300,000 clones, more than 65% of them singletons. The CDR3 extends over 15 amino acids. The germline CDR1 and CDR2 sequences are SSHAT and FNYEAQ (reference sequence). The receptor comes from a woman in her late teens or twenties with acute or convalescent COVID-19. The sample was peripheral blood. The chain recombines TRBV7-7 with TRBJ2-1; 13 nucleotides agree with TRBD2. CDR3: CASSSGLAGATEQFF. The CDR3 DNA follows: TGTGCTAGCAGCTCCGGACTAGCGGGAGCGACTGAGCAGTTCTTC. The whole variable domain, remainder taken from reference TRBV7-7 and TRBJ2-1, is GAGVSQSPRYKVTKRGQDVTLRCDPISSHATLYWYQQALGQGPEFLTYFNYEAQPDKSGLPSDRFSAERPEGSISTLTIQRTEQRDSAMYRCASSSGLAGATEQFFGPGTRLTVL.